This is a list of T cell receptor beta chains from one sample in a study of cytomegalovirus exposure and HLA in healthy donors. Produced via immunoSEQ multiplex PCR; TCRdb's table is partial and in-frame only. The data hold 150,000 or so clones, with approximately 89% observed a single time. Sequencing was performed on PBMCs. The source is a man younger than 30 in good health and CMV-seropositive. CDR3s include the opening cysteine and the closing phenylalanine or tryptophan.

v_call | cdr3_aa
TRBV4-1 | CASSHHTDTQYF
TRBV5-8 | CASSFDIQNYGYTF
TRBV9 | CASTGSSLNYGYTF
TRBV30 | CASSGRGRETQYF
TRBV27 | CASSLTSGRAGNEQFF
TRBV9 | CASSVSRDRAGNEQFF
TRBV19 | CASRGTGVPYGYTF
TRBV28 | CASSFGRATNEKLFF
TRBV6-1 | CASSEGYLPTYEQYF
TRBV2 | CASSSQETQYF
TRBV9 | CASQGGGLLDTQYF
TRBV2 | CASSESAAPGETQYF
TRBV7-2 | CASSLASAGRQGEQYF
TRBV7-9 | CASTLGSGNYGYTF
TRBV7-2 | CASSLLGSGSYEQYF
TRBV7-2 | CASSLRQGFSYEQYF
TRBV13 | CASSPLGSGRRGEQFF
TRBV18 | CASSPSRPISGETQYF
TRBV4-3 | CASSQEWGGPYEQYF
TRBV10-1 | CASGTSVNEQFF
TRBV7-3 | CASSPSSGSYNEQFF
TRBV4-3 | CASSQESGRGGTQYF
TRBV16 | CASSHWAAYGYTF
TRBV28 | CASSIRGLYEQYF
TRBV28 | CASSLLAGEQYF
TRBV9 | CASSPEGGAVSGANVLTF
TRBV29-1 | CSGGTSDEQYF
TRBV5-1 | CASSFWTGMNTEAFF
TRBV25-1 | CASSSSSGRGREQYF
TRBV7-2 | CASSLAPGGNTGELFF
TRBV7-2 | CASSLSGGSPLHF
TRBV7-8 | CASSRTGGLYGYTF
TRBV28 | CASSFPRTGQRLYF
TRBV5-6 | CASSFLAIRGSTYEQYF
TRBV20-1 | CSADKSSEAFF
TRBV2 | CASTPVREKLFF
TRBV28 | CASSLPPGDYHEQYF
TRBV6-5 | CASSVSGTEAFF
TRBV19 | CASMTQQGPHQPQHF
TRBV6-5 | CASSSSARTNEKLFF
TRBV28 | CASAPGLAGVYEQYF
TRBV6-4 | CASSLFSGANVLTF
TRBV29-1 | CSVMRGANVLTF
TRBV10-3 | CAISENFGQHYGYTF
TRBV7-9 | CASSSSAYSGNTIYF
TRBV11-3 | CASSLRGTGELFF